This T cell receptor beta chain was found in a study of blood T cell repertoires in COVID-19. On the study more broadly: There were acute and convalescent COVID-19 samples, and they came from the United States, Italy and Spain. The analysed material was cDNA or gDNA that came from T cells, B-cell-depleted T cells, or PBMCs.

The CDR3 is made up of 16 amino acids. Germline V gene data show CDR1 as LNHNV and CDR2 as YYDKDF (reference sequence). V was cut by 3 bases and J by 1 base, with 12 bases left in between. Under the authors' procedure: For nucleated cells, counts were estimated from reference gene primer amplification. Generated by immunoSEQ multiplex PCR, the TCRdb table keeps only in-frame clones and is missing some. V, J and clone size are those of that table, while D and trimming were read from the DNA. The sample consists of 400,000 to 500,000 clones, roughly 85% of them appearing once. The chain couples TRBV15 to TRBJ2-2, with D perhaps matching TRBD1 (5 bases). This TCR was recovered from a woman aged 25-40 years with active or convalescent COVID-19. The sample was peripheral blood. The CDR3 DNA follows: TGTGCCACCAGCAGGTTGTTAACAGGGAACACCGGGGAGCTGTTTTTT. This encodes CATSRLLTGNTGELFF.